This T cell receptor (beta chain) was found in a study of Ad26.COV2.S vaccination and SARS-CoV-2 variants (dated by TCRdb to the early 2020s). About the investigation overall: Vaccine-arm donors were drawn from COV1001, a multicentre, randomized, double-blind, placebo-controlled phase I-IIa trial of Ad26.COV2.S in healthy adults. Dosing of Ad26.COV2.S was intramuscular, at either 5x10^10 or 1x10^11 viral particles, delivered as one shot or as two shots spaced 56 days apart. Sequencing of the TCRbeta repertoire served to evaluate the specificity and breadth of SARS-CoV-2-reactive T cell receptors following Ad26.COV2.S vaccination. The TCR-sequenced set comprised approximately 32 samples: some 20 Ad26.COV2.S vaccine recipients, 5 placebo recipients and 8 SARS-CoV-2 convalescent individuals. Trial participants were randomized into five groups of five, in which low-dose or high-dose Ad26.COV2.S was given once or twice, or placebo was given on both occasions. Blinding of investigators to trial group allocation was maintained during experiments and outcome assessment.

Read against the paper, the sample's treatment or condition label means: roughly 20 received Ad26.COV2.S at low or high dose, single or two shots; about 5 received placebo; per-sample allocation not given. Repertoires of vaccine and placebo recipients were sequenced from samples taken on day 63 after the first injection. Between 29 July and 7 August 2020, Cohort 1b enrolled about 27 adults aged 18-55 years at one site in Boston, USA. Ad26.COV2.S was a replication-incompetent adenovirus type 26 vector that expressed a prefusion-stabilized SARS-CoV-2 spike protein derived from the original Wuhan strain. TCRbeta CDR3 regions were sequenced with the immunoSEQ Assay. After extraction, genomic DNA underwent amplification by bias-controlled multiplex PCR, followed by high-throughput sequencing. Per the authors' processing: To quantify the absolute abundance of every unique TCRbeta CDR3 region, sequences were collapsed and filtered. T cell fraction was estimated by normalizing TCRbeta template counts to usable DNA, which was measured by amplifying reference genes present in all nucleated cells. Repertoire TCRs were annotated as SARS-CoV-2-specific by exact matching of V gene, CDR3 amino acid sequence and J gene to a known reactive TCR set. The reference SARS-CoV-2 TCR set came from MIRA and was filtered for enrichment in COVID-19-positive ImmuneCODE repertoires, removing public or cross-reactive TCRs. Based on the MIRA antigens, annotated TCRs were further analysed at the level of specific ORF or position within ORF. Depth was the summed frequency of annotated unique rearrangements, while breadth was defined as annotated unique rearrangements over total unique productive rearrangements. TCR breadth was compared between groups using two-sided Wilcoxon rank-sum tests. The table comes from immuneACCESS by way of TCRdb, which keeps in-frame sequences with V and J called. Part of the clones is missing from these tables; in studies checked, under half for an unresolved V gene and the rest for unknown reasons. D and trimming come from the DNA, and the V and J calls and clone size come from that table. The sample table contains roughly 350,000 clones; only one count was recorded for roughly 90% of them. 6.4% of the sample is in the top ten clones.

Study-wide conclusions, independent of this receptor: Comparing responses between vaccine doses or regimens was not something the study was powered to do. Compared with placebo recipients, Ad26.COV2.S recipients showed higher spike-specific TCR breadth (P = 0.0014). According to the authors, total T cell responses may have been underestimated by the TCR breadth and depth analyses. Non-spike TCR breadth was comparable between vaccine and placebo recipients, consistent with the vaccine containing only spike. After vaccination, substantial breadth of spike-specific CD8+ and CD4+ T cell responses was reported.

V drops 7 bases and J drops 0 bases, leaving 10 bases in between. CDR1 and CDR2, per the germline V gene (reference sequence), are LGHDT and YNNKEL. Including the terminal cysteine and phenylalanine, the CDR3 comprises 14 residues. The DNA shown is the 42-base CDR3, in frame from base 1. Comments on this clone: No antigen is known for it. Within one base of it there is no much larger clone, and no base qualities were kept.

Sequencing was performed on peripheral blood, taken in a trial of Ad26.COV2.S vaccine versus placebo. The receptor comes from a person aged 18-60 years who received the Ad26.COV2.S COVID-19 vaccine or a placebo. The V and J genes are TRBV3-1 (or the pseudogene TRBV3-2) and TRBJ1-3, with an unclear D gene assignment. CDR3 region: CASTPRGSGNTIYF. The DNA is TGTGCCAGCACACCGCGGGGCTCTGGAAACACCATATATTTT.